This T cell receptor beta chain was sequenced for a study of graft-versus-host responses after intestinal transplantation. Across the whole study: All of the recipients had induction that used anti-thymocyte globulin, then tacrolimus and steroids for about 3 years.

The protocol was immunoSEQ multiplex PCR, while the TCRdb copy is restricted to in-frame clones and leaves out a portion. The sample lists tens of thousands of clones; around 89% were seen once. General study points: GvH clones detected in recipient marrow included some appearing first in ileum or blood. Early after transplant, HvG clones declined as circulating GvH clones peaked.

Concerning this clone: The target antigen is unknown.

The TCR sequence derives from a human donor who received an intestinal transplant. Sequencing was performed on unstimulated CD8+ T cells sorted from spleen or lymph node cells, taken before intestinal transplant.

The CDR3 DNA follows: TGTGCCATCAGTGAGTCTTCAGGGGGCCGTTTGAACACTGAAGCTTTCTTT. It yields the protein CAISESSGGRLNTEAFF. The chain joins TRBV10-3 to TRBJ1-1, with 8 bases matching TRBD1. Germline CDR1 and CDR2: ENHRY and SYGVKD. The CDR3 is 17 residues long. Germline trimming cut 0 bases from V and 0 bases from J; bases unmatched to any gene: 6.